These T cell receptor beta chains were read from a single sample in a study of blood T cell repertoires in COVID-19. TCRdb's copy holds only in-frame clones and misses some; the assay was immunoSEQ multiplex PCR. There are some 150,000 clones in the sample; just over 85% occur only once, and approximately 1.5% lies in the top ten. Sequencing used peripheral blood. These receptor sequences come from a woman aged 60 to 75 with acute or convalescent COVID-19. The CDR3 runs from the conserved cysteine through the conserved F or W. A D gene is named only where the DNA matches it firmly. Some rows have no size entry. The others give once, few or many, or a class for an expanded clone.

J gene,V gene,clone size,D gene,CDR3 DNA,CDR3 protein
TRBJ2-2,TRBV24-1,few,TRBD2,TGTGCCACCAGTGGCGGGGGAATAACCGGGGAGCTGTTTTTT,CATSGGGITGELFF
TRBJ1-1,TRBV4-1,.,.,TGCGCCAGCAGCCACTACCCTTCCGGAACAGGGTCAAATGAAGCTTTCTTT,CASSHYPSGTGSNEAFF
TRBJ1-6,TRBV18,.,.,TGTGCCAGCTCACCAGTAGGGGATTATAATTCACCCCTCCACTTT,CASSPVGDYNSPLHF
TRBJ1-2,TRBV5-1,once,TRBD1,TGCGCCAGCAGCTTGGGACAGGGGGCGCGGTATGGCTACACCTTC,CASSLGQGARYGYTF
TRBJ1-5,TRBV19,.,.,TGTGCCAGTAATCCCACGCAGCGGCAGCAGCCCCAGCATTTT,CASNPTQRQQPQHF
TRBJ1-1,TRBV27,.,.,TGTGCCAGCCAGCGCAGGGAGAACACTGAAGCTTTCTTT,CASQRRENTEAFF
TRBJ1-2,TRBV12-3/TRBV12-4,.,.,TGTGCCAGCAGTTTGGGGCAGACACGCGGCTACACCTTC,CASSLGQTRGYTF
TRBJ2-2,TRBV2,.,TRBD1,TGTGCCAGCAGTGAGGACAGGCGGACCGGGGAGCTGTTTTTT,CASSEDRRTGELFF
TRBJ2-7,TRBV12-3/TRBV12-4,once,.,TGTGCCAGCAGTTCCACCTACTACGAGCAGTACTTC,CASSSTYYEQYF
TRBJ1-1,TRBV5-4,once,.,TGTGCCAGCAGCCCACAGGGTAAGTTGAGCACTGAAGCTTTCTTT,CASSPQGKLSTEAFF
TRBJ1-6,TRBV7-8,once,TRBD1,TGTGCCAGCAGCCCGATTGGTCAGGGGGTTTCCTATAATTCACCCCTCCACTTT,CASSPIGQGVSYNSPLHF
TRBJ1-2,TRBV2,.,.,TGTGCCAGCAGTGCCACGACAGGTGATTTTAACTATGGCTACACCTTC,CASSATTGDFNYGYTF
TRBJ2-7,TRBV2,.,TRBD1,TGTGCCAGCAATTTGGACAGGGTATCCTACGAGCAGTACTTC,CASNLDRVSYEQYF
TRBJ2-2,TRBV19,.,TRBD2,TGTGCCAGTAGTAGCGGGGGGGCTCCCGGGGAGCTGTTTTTT,CASSSGGAPGELFF
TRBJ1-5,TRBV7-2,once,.,TGTGCCAGCAGCTTTCTTGTTTCAGGGGCCAGCAATCAGCCCCAGCATTTT,CASSFLVSGASNQPQHF
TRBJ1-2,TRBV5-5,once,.,TGTGCCAGCAGCGCCCAGCACACAGCTAACTATGGCTACACCTTC,CASSAQHTANYGYTF
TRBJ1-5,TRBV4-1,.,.,TGCGCCAGCAGCCACCCCGGACAGCCCAATCAGCCCCAGCATTTT,CASSHPGQPNQPQHF
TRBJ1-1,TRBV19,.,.,TGTGCCAGTAGTCCGACCGGGGGTGAAGCTTTCTTT,CASSPTGGEAFF
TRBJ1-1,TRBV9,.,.,TGTGCCAGCACGCGAGGTCTGAACACTGAAGCTTTCTTT,CASTRGLNTEAFF
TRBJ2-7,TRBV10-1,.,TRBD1,TGCGCCAGCAGTGAGCGGGACAGGGCCTACGAGCAGTACTTC,CASSERDRAYEQYF
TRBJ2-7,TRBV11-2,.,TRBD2,TGTGCCAGCAGCTTAACGGGGGGGCCTTTTTACGAGCAGTACTTC,CASSLTGGPFYEQYF
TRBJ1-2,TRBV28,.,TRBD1,TGTGCCAGCCTTTATACAGGGGCGGGCTACACCTTC,CASLYTGAGYTF
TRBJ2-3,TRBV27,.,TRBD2,TGTGCCAGCAGTTACGCGGGGGTGACAGATACGCAGTATTTT,CASSYAGVTDTQYF
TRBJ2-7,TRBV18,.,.,TGTGCCAGCTCCCACAGGGGGGGCGAGCAGTACTTC,CASSHRGGEQYF
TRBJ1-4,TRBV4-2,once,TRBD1,TGTGCCAGCAGCCAAGAATCTGGGACAGGGGACGAAAAACTGTTTTTT,CASSQESGTGDEKLFF
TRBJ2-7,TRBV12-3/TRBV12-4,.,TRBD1,TGTGCCAGCAGTTTCCGACAGGGTCTGTACTTC,CASSFRQGLYF
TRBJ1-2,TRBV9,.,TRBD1,TGTGCCAGCAGCCCCCCCGGGACAGGGGGAATTGGTGGCTACACCTTC,CASSPPGTGGIGGYTF
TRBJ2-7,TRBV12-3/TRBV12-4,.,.,TGTGCCAGCAGGCCGACTAGTGGGCACGAGCAGTACTTC,CASRPTSGHEQYF
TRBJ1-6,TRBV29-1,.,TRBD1,TGCAGCGCCCGACAGGGCTATAATTCACCCCTCCACTTT,CSARQGYNSPLHF
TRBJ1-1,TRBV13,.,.,TGTGCCAGCAGCTTCTGGGGCGCCACTGAAGCTTTCTTT,CASSFWGATEAFF
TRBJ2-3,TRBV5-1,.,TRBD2,TGCGCCAGCTTTCTTAGCGGGGTTAGCACAGATACGCAGTATTTT,CASFLSGVSTDTQYF
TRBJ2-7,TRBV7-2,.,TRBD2,TGTGCCAGCAGCCTCACTAGCGGGGGGGCTCCTCTTTGGGAGCAGTACTTC,CASSLTSGGAPLWEQYF
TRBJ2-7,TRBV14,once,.,TGTGCCAGCAGCCCCCCCGGGCGGGGCCAAGCCTACGAGCAGTACTTC,CASSPPGRGQAYEQYF
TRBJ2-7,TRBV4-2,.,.,TGTGCCAGCAGCGGACGGGCGGGTATCGACGAGCAGTACTTC,CASSGRAGIDEQYF
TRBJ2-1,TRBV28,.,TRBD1,TGTGCCAGCAGTGACAGGGGATACGAGCAGTTCTTC,CASSDRGYEQFF
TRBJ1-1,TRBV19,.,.,TGTGCCAGTAGAAGGGGCTGGGAAACTGAAGCTTTCTTT,CASRRGWETEAFF
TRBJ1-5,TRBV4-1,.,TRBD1,TGCGCCAGCAGCCAAGAGAGAGGGGGCGGGATTCAGCCCCAGCATTTT,CASSQERGGGIQPQHF
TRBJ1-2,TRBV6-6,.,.,TGTGCCAGCAAACCTACAGGGAACTATGGCTACACCTTC,CASKPTGNYGYTF
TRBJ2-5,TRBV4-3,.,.,TGCGCCAGCAGCCAAGCTGGAGGTTCAAGGGAGACCCAGTACTTC,CASSQAGGSRETQYF
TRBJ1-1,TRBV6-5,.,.,TGTGCCAGCCCGGGAGATAACACTGAAGCTTTCTTT,CASPGDNTEAFF
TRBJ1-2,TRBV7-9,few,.,TGTGCCAGCAGCTCTGCCCAGGTATACACCTTC,CASSSAQVYTF
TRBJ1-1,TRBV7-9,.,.,TGTGCCAGCACGTTACAGCCGACGAACACTGAAGCTTTCTTT,CASTLQPTNTEAFF
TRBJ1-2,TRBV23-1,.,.,TGCGCCAGCAGAGATGAGCGGATATATGGCTACACCTTC,CASRDERIYGYTF
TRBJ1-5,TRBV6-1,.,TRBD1,TGTGCCAGCAGTGAAGCGTGGCAGGGGGCGCGTCCCCAGCATTTT,CASSEAWQGARPQHF
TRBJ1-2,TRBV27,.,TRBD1,TGTGCCAGCAGTTTAGTATACCGGGACAGGGGGCACTATGGCTACACCTTC,CASSLVYRDRGHYGYTF
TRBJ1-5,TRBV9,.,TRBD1,TGTGCCAGCAGTGGACAGGGAAATCAGCCCCAGCATTTT,CASSGQGNQPQHF